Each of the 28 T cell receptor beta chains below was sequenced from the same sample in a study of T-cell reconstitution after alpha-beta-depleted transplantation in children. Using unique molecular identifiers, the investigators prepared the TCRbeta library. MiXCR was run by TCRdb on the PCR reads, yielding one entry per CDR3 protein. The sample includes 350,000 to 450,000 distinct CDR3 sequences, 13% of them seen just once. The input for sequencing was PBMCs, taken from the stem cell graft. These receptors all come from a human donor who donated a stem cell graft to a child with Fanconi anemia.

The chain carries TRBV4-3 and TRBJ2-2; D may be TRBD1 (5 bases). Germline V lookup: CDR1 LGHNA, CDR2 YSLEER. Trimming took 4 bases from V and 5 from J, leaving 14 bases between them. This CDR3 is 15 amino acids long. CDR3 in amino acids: CASSPGAAATGELFF. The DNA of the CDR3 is TGCGCCAGCAGCCCTGGGGCCGCTGCTACCGGGGAGCTGTTTTTT.

DNA of the CDR3: TGCAGTGCCCCGACAGGCCGAACGAGAGCCCAGCATTTT. Translation: CSAPTGRTRAQHF. V gene TRBV20-1 combines with J gene TRBJ1-5, with D tentatively TRBD1 (6 bases). With 6 bases removed from V and 11 bases from J, the gap between germline ends came to 20 bases. Germline lookup yields CDR1 DFQATT and CDR2 SNEGSKA (reference sequence). The CDR3 is made up of 13 amino acids.

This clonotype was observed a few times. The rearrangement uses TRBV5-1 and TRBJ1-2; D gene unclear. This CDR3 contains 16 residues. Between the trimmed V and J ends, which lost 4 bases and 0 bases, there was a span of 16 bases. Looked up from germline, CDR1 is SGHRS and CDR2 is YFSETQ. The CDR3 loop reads CASSPLSGISNYGYTF. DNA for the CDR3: TGCGCCAGCAGCCCTCTATCCGGGATTTCTAACTATGGCTACACCTTC.

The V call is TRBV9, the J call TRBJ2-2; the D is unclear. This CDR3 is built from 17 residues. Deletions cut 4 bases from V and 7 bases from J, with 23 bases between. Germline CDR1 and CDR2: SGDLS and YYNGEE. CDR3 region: CASSPRVAGGLGGELFF. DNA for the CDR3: TGTGCCAGCAGCCCAAGGGTGGCAGGCGGTCTAGGCGGGGAGCTGTTTTTT.

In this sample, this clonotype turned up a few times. The CDR3: CATSTPLGIRGTTEAFF. The CDR3 DNA follows: TGTGCCACCAGCACCCCCCTCGGAATACGAGGGACCACTGAAGCTTTCTTT. The genes are TRBV15 and TRBJ1-1, with D maybe TRBD1 (5 bases). This CDR3 region has 17 residues. The V gene lost 4 bases and the J gene lost 4 bases, with 22 bases spanning the gap. CDR1 and CDR2 from the germline V gene are LNHNV and YYDKDF (reference sequence).

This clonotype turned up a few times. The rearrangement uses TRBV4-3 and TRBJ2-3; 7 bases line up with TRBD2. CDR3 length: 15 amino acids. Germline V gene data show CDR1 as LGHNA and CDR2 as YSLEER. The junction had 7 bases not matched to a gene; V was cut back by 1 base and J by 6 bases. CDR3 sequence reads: CASSQGPFSGDTQYF. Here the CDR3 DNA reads TGCGCCAGCAGCCAAGGGCCCTTTAGCGGGGATACGCAGTATTTT.

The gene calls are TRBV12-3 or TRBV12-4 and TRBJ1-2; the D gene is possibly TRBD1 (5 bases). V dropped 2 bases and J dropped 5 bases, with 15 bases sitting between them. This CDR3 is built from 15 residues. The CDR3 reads CASSLLPGKEYGYTF. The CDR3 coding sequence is TGTGCCAGCAGTTTACTTCCAGGGAAAGAGTATGGCTACACCTTC.

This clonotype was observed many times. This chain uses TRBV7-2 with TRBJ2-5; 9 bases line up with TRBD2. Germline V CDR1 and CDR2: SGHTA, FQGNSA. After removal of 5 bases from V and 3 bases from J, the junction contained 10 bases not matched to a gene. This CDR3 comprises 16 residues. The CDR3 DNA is TGTGCCAGCAGCCCTATAGGACTAGCGCCTGAAGAGACCCAGTACTTC. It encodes CASSPIGLAPEETQYF.

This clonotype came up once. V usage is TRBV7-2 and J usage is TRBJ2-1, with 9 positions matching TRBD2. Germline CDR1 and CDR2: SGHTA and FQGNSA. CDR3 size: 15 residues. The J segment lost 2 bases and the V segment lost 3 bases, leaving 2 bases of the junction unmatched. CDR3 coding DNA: TGTGCCAGCAGCTTCAAGCGGGGGGCCTACAATGAGCAGTTCTTC. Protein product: CASSFKRGAYNEQFF.

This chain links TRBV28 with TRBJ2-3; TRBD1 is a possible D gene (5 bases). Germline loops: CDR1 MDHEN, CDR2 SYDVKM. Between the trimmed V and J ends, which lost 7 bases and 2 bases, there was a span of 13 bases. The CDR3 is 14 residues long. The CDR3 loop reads CASIPGSTTDTQYF. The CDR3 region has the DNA TGTGCCAGCATCCCAGGGTCGACCACAGATACGCAGTATTTT.

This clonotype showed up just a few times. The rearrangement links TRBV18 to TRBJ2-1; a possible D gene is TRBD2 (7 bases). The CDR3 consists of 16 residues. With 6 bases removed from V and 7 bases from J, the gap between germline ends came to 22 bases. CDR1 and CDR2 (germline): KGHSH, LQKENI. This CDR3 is CASSSVGGGRGNEQFF. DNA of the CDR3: TGTGCCAGCTCTTCTGTAGGCGGGGGCCGGGGGAATGAGCAGTTCTTC.

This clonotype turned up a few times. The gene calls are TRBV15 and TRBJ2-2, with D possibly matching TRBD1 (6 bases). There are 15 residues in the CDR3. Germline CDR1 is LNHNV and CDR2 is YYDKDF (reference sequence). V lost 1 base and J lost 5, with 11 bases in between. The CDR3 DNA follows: TGTGCCACCAGCAGAGTACAGGGTATGACCGGGGAGCTGTTTTTT. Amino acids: CATSRVQGMTGELFF. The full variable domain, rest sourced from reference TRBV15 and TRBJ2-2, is DAMVIQNPRYQVTQFGKPVTLSCSQTLNHNVMYWYQQKSSQAPKLLFHYYDKDFNNEADTPDNFQSRRPNTSFCFLDIRSPGLGDTAMYLCATSRVQGMTGELFFGEGSRLTVL.

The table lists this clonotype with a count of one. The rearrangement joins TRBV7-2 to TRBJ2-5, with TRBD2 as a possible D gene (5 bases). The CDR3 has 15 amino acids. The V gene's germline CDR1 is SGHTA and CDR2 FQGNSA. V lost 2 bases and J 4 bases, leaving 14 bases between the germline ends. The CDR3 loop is CASSLIGTGIETQYF. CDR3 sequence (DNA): TGTGCCAGCAGCTTAATAGGAACGGGGATAGAGACCCAGTACTTC.

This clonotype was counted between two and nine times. CDR3 DNA sequence: TGTGCCAGCAGCTTAGGATCTGGGACTGTTCGTTCCGGGGAGCTGTTTTTT. Its protein is CASSLGSGTVRSGELFF. The chain joins TRBV11-2 to TRBJ2-2; a possible D gene is TRBD2 (6 bases). V lost 1 base and J lost 6, with 18 bases in between. The CDR3 runs to 17 residues. CDR1 and CDR2 (germline): SGHAT, FQNNGV.

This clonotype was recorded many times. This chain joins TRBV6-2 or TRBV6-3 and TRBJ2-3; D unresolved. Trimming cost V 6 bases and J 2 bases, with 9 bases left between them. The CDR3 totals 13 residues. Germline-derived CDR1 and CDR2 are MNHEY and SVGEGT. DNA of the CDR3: TGTGCCAGCAGCACGACCCCCACAGATACGCAGTATTTT. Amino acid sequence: CASSTTPTDTQYF.

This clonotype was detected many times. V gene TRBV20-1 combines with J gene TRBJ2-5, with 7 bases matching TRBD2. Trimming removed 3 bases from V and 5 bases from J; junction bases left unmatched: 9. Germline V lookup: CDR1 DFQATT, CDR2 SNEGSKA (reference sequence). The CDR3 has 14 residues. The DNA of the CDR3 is TGCAGTGCTAGGGGGGGACTACTCAAGGAGACCCAGTACTTC. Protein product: CSARGGLLKETQYF.

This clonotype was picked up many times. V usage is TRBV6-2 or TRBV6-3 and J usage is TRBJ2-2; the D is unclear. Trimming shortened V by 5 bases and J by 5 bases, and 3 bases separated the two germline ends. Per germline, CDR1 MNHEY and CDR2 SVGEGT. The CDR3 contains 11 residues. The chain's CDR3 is CASSGTGELFF. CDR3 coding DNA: TGTGCCAGCAGTGGGACCGGGGAGCTGTTTTTT.

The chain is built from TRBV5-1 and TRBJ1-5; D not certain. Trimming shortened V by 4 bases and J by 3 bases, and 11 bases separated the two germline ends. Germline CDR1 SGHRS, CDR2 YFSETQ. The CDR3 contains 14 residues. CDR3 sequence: CASSPDGYNQPQHF. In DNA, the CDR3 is TGCGCCAGCAGCCCGGACGGTTACAATCAGCCCCAGCATTTT.

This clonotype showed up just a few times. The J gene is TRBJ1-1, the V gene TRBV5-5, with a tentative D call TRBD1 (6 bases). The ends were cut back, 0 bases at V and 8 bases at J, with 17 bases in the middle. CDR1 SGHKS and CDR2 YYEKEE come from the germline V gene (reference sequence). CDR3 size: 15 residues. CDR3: CASSLEWGQVTEAFF. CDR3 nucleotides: TGTGCCAGCAGCTTGGAATGGGGGCAGGTAACCGAAGCTTTCTTT.

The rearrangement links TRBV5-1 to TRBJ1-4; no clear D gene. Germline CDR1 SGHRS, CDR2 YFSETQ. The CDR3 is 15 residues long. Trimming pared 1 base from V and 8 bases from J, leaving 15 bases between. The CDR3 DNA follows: TGCGCCAGCAGCTTGCGAGGGCCCGGGTCGGAAAAACTGTTTTTT. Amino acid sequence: CASSLRGPGSEKLFF.

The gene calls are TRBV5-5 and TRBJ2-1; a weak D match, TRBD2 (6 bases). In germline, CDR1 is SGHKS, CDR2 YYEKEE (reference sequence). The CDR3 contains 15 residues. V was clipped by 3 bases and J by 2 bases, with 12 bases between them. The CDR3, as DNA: TGTGCCAGCAGCTACGGACTAAGAACCTACAATGAGCAGTTCTTC. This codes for CASSYGLRTYNEQFF.

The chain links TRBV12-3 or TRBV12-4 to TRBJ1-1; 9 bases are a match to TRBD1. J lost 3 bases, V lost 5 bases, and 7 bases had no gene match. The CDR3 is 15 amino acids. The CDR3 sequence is CASSRGTGKYTEAFF. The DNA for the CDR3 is TGTGCCAGCAGTCGCGGGACAGGGAAGTACACTGAAGCTTTCTTT.

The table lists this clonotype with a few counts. The CDR3 sequence is CASSPTGTGGNNEQFF. CDR3 nucleotide sequence: TGTGCCAGCAGCCCGACCGGGACAGGGGGCAACAATGAGCAGTTCTTC. This chain uses TRBV7-3 with TRBJ2-1, with 12 positions matching TRBD1. This CDR3 spans 16 amino acids. Germline-derived CDR1 and CDR2 are SGHTA and FQGTGA. J lost 5 bases, V lost 5 bases, and 7 bases had no gene match.

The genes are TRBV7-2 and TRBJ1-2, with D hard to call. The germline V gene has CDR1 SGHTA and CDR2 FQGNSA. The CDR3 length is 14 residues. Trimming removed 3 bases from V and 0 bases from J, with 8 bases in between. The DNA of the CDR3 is TGTGCCAGCAGCTTCGGGCTTACTAACTATGGCTACACCTTC. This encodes CASSFGLTNYGYTF.

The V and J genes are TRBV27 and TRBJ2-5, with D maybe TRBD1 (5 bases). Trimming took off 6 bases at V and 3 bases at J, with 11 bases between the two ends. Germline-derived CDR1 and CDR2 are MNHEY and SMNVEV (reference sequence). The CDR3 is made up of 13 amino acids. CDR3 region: CASSPEGEETQYF. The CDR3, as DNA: TGTGCCAGCAGCCCCGAAGGGGAAGAGACCCAGTACTTC.

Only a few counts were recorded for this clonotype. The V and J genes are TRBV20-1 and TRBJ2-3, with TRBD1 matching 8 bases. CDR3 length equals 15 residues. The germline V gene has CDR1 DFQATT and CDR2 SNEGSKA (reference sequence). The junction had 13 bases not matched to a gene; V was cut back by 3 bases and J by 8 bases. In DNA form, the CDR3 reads TGCAGTGCTAGCTCCCGGACAGGGCAAGCTTCTACGCAGTATTTT. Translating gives CSASSRTGQASTQYF.

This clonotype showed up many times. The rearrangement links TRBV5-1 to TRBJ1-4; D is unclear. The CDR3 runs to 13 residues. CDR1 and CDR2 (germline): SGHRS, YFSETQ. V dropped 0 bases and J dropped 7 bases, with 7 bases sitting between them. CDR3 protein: CASSLGVAEKLFF. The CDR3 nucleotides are TGCGCCAGCAGCTTGGGGGTGGCTGAAAAACTGTTTTTT.

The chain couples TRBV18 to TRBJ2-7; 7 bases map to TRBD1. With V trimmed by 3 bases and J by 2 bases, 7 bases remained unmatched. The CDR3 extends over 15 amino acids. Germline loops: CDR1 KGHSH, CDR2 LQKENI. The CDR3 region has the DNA TGTGCCAGCTCACCTGTAGGGACAGTTGCCTACGAGCAGTACTTC. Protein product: CASSPVGTVAYEQYF.